The T cell receptor (beta chain) described here comes from a study of control samples from healthy donors and cancer patients. About this clone: At the DNA level, this CDR3 is encoded by other sequences in the same sample as well.

Libraries were prepared by immunoSEQ multiplex PCR; TCRdb keeps only in-frame clonotypes and omits some of them. Found here are some 95,000 clones, about 80% of them singletons; the top ten hold about 11%. Germline CDR1 and CDR2: SQVTM and ANQGSEA. The ends were cut back, 3 bases at V and 5 bases at J, with 16 bases in the middle. This CDR3 contains 14 residues. Sample: blood. The sequence was obtained from a woman in her 30s in good health. This chain joins TRBV29-1 and TRBJ1-1; TRBD1 might be the D (5 bases). CDR3 sequence reads: CSVDSTGLGTEAFF. CDR3 coding DNA: TGCAGCGTTGACTCTACGGGGCTGGGTACTGAAGCTTTCTTT.